The rows below give T cell receptor beta chains drawn from one sample of a study of neurological immune-mediated disorders. TCRdb called the 5' RACE reads again in MiXCR, with one record for every CDR3 protein. The profile shows about 59,000 distinct CDR3 sequences, under 4.5% of them singletons. Sequencing was done on a sample of PBMCs. The receptor set was obtained from a young woman with multiple sclerosis. The CDR3 runs from the conserved cysteine through the conserved F or W. The D gene is left open where the match is weak. Not every row has a clone size; where given, it reads once, few, many or a size class.

TRBJ2-7,NA,TRBV6-5,14,many,TGTGCCAGCAGTTATATGGGGGTTGGCTACGAGCAGTACTTC,CASSYMGVGYEQYF
TRBJ1-5,NA,TRBV20-1,17,many,TGCAGTGCTAGACCCCGGGGGGGCCAATATAGCAATCAGCCCCAGCATTTT,CSARPRGGQYSNQPQHF
TRBJ1-2,NA,TRBV20-1,14,many,TGCAGTGCGGCCCCGGGGGGGGGAGCCTATGGCTACACCTTC,CSAAPGGGAYGYTF
TRBJ2-1,TRBD2,TRBV4-1,15,many,TGCGCCAGCAGATTCGGGGAGGGTTCCTACAATGAGCAGTTCTTC,CASRFGEGSYNEQFF
TRBJ2-5,NA,TRBV7-2,14,many,TGTGCCAGCAGCTCGGATTATGGGGGCGCGACCCAGTACTTC,CASSSDYGGATQYF
TRBJ2-3,TRBD2,TRBV20-1,15,many,TGCAGTGCCCGGGGAGCGGGGGGTATGAAGAATACGCAGTATTTT,CSARGAGGMKNTQYF
TRBJ1-1,NA,TRBV5-1,13,few,TGCGCCAGCAGCTTCGCAACGCTTCTTGACCCGTTCTTT,CASSFATLLDPFF
TRBJ2-6,TRBD2,TRBV7-8,17,many,TGTGCCAGCAGCTCTAGCGGGGGGGCCACGGGGGCCAACGTCCTGACTTTC,CASSSSGGATGANVLTF
TRBJ1-2,TRBD1,TRBV12-3/TRBV12-4,13,many,TGTGCCAGCAGTGGGGACAGGGTCTATGGCTACACCTTC,CASSGDRVYGYTF
TRBJ2-5,NA,TRBV4-3,15,NA,TGCGCCAGCAGCCAAGAGGGTGGGAGAGGGGAGACCCAGTACTTC,CASSQEGGRGETQYF
TRBJ2-7,TRBD2,TRBV7-2,18,many,TGTGCCAGCAGCTTAGTTGTTTCGGGGAGTAGCGGGAGCTACGAGCAGTACTTC,CASSLVVSGSSGSYEQYF
TRBJ1-1,NA,TRBV10-3,16,many,TGTGCCACCTCTGACAGGCGGTTGGGGTTGGACACTGAAGCTTTCTTT,CATSDRRLGLDTEAFF
TRBJ2-1,NA,TRBV10-3,14,many,TGTGCCATCAGTGAGTCTCAGAACTACAATGAGCAGTTCTTC,CAISESQNYNEQFF
TRBJ1-6,TRBD1,TRBV5-1,16,many,TGCGCCAGCAGCTTGCAGGGACAGAGCGGGGCTTCACCCCTCAACTTT,CASSLQGQSGASPLNF
TRBJ1-2,TRBD1,TRBV12-3/TRBV12-4,14,many,TGTGCCAGCAGTTTGACAGGGGTTAACTATGGCTACACCTTC,CASSLTGVNYGYTF
TRBJ2-7,TRBD2,TRBV9,15,many,TGTGCCAGCAGCCCCCAAGCGGGGAGCTCCTACGAGCAGTACTTC,CASSPQAGSSYEQYF
TRBJ1-2,NA,TRBV7-3,14,many,TGTGCCAGCAGCAAGGACAGTACTAACTATGGCTACACCTTC,CASSKDSTNYGYTF
TRBJ2-2,NA,TRBV12-3/TRBV12-4,11,many,TGTGCCAGCAGAAGCAGGGGGGAGCTGTTTTTT,CASRSRGELFF
TRBJ1-1,NA,TRBV5-1,15,many,TGCGCCAGCAGCTTGGGGCCCGCAGGGCAAACTGAAGCTTTCTTT,CASSLGPAGQTEAFF
TRBJ2-7,TRBD1,TRBV20-1,13,many,TGCAGTGCTCCGGACAGGTCTTACTACGAGCAGTACTTC,CSAPDRSYYEQYF
TRBJ1-3,NA,TRBV12-3/TRBV12-4,14,many,TGTGCCAGCAGTTTAGGACCGGGTGGAAACACCATATATTTT,CASSLGPGGNTIYF
TRBJ1-4,NA,TRBV19,13,many,TGTGCCAGTAACGGCCCCGGTGGCGAAAAACTGTTTTTT,CASNGPGGEKLFF
TRBJ2-6,NA,TRBV6-2/TRBV6-3,14,many,TGTGCCAGCAGTCGATCCTCTGGGGCCAACGTCCTGACTTTC,CASSRSSGANVLTF
TRBJ1-6,NA,TRBV9,16,many,TGTGCCAGCAGCGTACGTCCCGTAGTCGATAATTCACCCCTCCACTTT,CASSVRPVVDNSPLHF
TRBJ2-3,NA,TRBV7-9,12,many,TGTGCCGGCGGGCCTGGCACAGATACGCAGTATTTT,CAGGPGTDTQYF
TRBJ1-1,NA,TRBV3-1,14,many,TGTGCCAGCAGCCATGGGGCCATGAACACTGAAGCTTTCTTT,CASSHGAMNTEAFF
TRBJ2-7,NA,TRBV18,15,many,TGTGCCAGCTCACCGACGGACACCCACTCCATCGAGCAGTACTTC,CASSPTDTHSIEQYF
TRBJ1-4,NA,TRBV5-1,13,many,TGCGCCAGCAGAGCTGGGGGAAATGAAAAACTGTTTTTT,CASRAGGNEKLFF
TRBJ1-2,NA,TRBV4-1,13,many,TGCGCCAGCAGCCAAGGGGTCTCCTATGGCTACACCTTC,CASSQGVSYGYTF
TRBJ1-2,NA,TRBV5-1,13,many,TGCGCCAGCAGAAGAGATCCTCTCGGTGGCTACACCTTC,CASRRDPLGGYTF
TRBJ1-5,TRBD1,TRBV27,15,many,TGTGCCAGCAGACTACAGGGGGGAGCCAATCAGCCCCAGCATTTT,CASRLQGGANQPQHF
TRBJ2-3,TRBD1,TRBV5-1,13,many,TGCGCCAGCAGCCCGACAGGGGAGGATACGCAGTATTTT,CASSPTGEDTQYF
TRBJ2-7,NA,TRBV20-1,16,NA,TGCAGTGCTACCCCCACTGACAGTGCCACTTGGGAAGAGCAGTACTTC,CSATPTDSATWEEQYF